The 22 T cell receptor beta chains given below trace back to one sample, sequenced in a study of cytomegalovirus exposure and HLA in healthy donors. Primers: 60 Vbeta forward and 13 Jbeta reverse. Assay used: immunoSEQ multiplex PCR; TCRdb lists only in-frame clones, some missing. The data contain about 120,000 clones, under 85% of them singletons. The sample taken for sequencing was PBMCs. These receptors all come from a man between 18 and 35 years old in good health and CMV-seropositive.

The chain carries TRBV28 and TRBJ2-2, with D possibly matching TRBD2 (7 bases). The germline V gene has CDR1 MDHEN and CDR2 SYDVKM. V shed 6 bases and J shed 6 bases, with 17 bases lying between them. This CDR3 spans 15 amino acids. The CDR3 spells CASSRLGGGAGELFF. The CDR3 region has the DNA TGTGCCAGCAGCCGTCTAGGGGGGGGCGCCGGGGAGCTGTTTTTT.

The J gene is TRBJ1-2, the V gene TRBV30, with D maybe TRBD1 (5 bases). Germline V gene data show CDR1 as GTSNPN and CDR2 as SVGIG (reference sequence). The CDR3 is 12 amino acids. With 0 bases removed from V and 8 bases from J, the gap between germline ends came to 10 bases. The DNA of the CDR3 is TGTGCCTGGAGTGTAAGGGGAGGCGGCTACACCTTC. It encodes CAWSVRGGGYTF. Filled out from reference TRBV30 and TRBJ1-2, the complete variable domain reads SQTIHQWPATLVQPVGSPLSLECTVEGTSNPNLYWYRQAAGRGLQLLFYSVGIGQISSEVPQNLSASRPQDRQFILSSKKLLLSDSGFYLCAWSVRGGGYTFGSGTRLTVV.

The chain combines TRBV7-9 with TRBJ2-7; tentatively, D is TRBD2 (6 bases). V was pared by 5 bases and J by 2 bases, with 7 bases between. The CDR3 contains 12 residues. The germline gives CDR1 SEHNR, CDR2 FQNEAQ (reference sequence). CDR3 loop: CASSRTTYEQYF. The CDR3, as DNA: TGTGCCAGCAGCCGGACTACCTACGAGCAGTACTTC.

This rearrangement joins TRBV9 to TRBJ1-2, with D perhaps matching TRBD1 (5 bases). Trimming removed 4 bases from V and 5 bases from J, with 21 bases in between. The CDR3 sequence is 16 residues long. Germline CDR1 is SGDLS and CDR2 is YYNGEE. DNA of the CDR3: TGTGCCAGCAGCCCTCGAGGCGGGACGACCTGGTATGGCTACACCTTC. Its protein product is CASSPRGGTTWYGYTF.

The chain links TRBV25-1 to TRBJ2-7, with 11 bases aligning to TRBD1. Germline trimming cut 3 bases from V and 0 bases from J; bases unmatched to any gene: 7. Looked up from germline, CDR1 is MGHDK and CDR2 is SYGVNS. The CDR3 runs 17 residues. The CDR3 coding sequence is TGTGCCAGCAGTGAGGGGACAGGGGGGCCGTTCTCCTACGAGCAGTACTTC. Translating it yields CASSEGTGGPFSYEQYF.

There are a few counts of this clone. The chain has TRBV6-4 and TRBJ1-4, with 10 bases aligning to TRBD1. CDR1 and CDR2 (germline): MRHNA, SNTAGT. CDR3 length: 16 residues. The J segment lost 11 bases and the V segment lost 5 bases, leaving 14 bases of the junction unmatched. As DNA, the CDR3 is TGTGCCAGCAGTTTATTCGGGACAGGGGTGCGGTGGAAACTGTTTTTT. Its translation: CASSLFGTGVRWKLFF.

This chain joins TRBV11-2 and TRBJ2-7; 7 bases map to TRBD2. The length of the CDR3 is 15 residues. With V trimmed by 3 bases and J by 2 bases, 7 bases remained unmatched. Germline values: CDR1 SGHAT, CDR2 FQNNGV. In DNA, the CDR3 is TGTGCCAGCAGCTTCCCCGAGCGGGGTGCCTACGAGCAGTACTTC. Translation gives CASSFPERGAYEQYF.

This sequence joins TRBV7-7 and TRBJ2-2; D is possibly TRBD1 (7 bases). This CDR3 region has 12 residues. Germline V gene sequence: CDR1 SSHAT, CDR2 FNYEAQ (reference sequence). CDR3 in DNA: TGTGCTAGCCAGGGGGGAACCGGGGAGCTGTTTTTT. It specifies CASQGGTGELFF.

This clone was seen a few times. The J gene is TRBJ1-1, the V gene TRBV6-1; the match to TRBD1 covers 8 bases. V was clipped by 6 bases and J by 8 bases; unmatched bases: 11. Germline V gene sequence: CDR1 MNHNS, CDR2 SASEGT. CDR3 length equals 14 residues. CDR3 region: CASRTKDRGLEAFF. CDR3 nucleotide sequence: TGTGCCAGCAGAACAAAAGACAGGGGCCTAGAAGCTTTCTTT.

This clone was seen a single time. The chain carries TRBV27 and TRBJ2-3; a possible D gene is TRBD1 (6 bases). Germline V gene lookup returns CDR1 MNHEY and CDR2 SMNVEV (reference sequence). Trimming took off 0 bases at V and 6 bases at J, with 10 bases between the two ends. CDR3 length equals 14 residues. In DNA form, the CDR3 reads TGTGCCAGCAGTTTATCTGGACAGACGGATACGCAGTATTTT. It is translated as CASSLSGQTDTQYF.

The chain has TRBV27 and TRBJ2-2, with 7 positions matching TRBD2. Germline trimming cut 5 bases from V and 5 bases from J; bases unmatched to any gene: 2. This CDR3 has 13 residues. Per germline, CDR1 MNHEY and CDR2 SMNVEV (reference sequence). CDR3 DNA: TGTGCCAGCAGTGACGGGGGGACCGGGGAGCTGTTTTTT. This gives the protein CASSDGGTGELFF.

The chain is built from TRBV19 and TRBJ2-2, with D uncertain. CDR3 length equals 13 residues. V was shortened by 3 bases and J by 2 bases, with 4 bases between the two germline ends. The V gene's germline CDR1 is LNHDA and CDR2 SQIVND (reference sequence). CDR3: CASSIYNTGELFF. CDR3 nucleotides: TGTGCCAGTAGTATCTACAACACCGGGGAGCTGTTTTTT.

On this clone: A junction boundary mismatches the germline segment, possibly from a read error. The CDR3 protein is CASTLRGNEQYF. In nucleotides, the CDR3 is TGTGCCAGCACCTTACGGGGGAACGAGCAGTACTTC. The V and J genes are TRBV7-9 and TRBJ2-7, with TRBD2 as a possible D gene (6 bases). This CDR3 spans 12 amino acids. Germline CDR1 reads SEHNR; CDR2 reads FQNEAQ (reference sequence).

The rearrangement joins TRBV2 to TRBJ2-2; the D gene is possibly TRBD1 (6 bases). Germline CDR1 SNHLY, CDR2 FYNNEI. Trimming stripped 7 bases from V and 2 bases from J, with 14 bases between. The CDR3 sequence is 15 residues long. CDR3 loop: CASKEAGVNTGELFF. Written as DNA, the CDR3 is TGTGCCAGCAAGGAGGCAGGGGTAAACACCGGGGAGCTGTTTTTT.

V is TRBV10-2 and J is TRBJ1-1; D gene ambiguous. The germline CDR1 and CDR2 sequences are WSHSY and SAAADI. This CDR3 is 17 amino acids long. V gave up 0 bases and J gave up 4 bases, with 18 bases separating them. The CDR3 nucleotides read TGCGCCAGCAGTGAGTCAGCGGCCTTCACAAGAATCACTGAAGCTTTCTTT. As protein: CASSESAAFTRITEAFF.

The chain links TRBV29-1 to TRBJ1-2; D is unclear. Germline CDR1 and CDR2: SQVTM and ANQGSEA. Trimming took off 0 bases at V and 8 bases at J, with 10 bases between the two ends. The CDR3 runs to 12 residues. The CDR3 here is CSVEDRAGGYTF. The CDR3 coding sequence is TGCAGCGTTGAAGATCGAGCCGGGGGCTACACCTTC.

V usage is TRBV9 and J usage is TRBJ2-5, with a weak D call TRBD2 (6 bases). Germline-derived CDR1 and CDR2 are SGDLS and YYNGEE. The germline V and J ends were trimmed by 3 bases and 5 bases, with 20 bases remaining between them. The length of the CDR3 is 16 residues. The CDR3 spells CASSAWGGVPSETQYF. CDR3 DNA sequence: TGTGCCAGCAGCGCGTGGGGCGGGGTGCCATCGGAGACCCAGTACTTC.

V usage is TRBV30 and J usage is TRBJ1-6; 7 bases fit TRBD1. This CDR3 region has 14 residues. With V trimmed by 2 bases and J by 6 bases, 4 bases remained unmatched. Germline V gene lookup returns CDR1 GTSNPN and CDR2 SVGIG (reference sequence). The CDR3 reads CAWSPGQLNSPLHF. DNA for the CDR3: TGTGCCTGGAGTCCGGGACAGCTTAATTCACCCCTCCACTTT.

The rearrangement joins TRBV18 to TRBJ2-7; 10 nucleotides agree with TRBD1. J gave up 6 bases and V 1 base, and 6 bases lay outside the gene matches. From germline, CDR1 is KGHSH and CDR2 LQKENI. CDR3 length equals 15 residues. CDR3: CASSPLGQGMLEQYF. The CDR3 DNA reads TGTGCCAGCTCACCACTGGGACAGGGGATGCTCGAGCAGTACTTC.

This clone was detected only a few times. The V call is TRBV9, the J call TRBJ1-5; TRBD1 agrees at 8 bases. The CDR3 sequence is 17 residues long. Germline trimming cut 4 bases from V and 0 bases from J; bases unmatched to any gene: 9. Germline CDR1 is SGDLS and CDR2 is YYNGEE. The CDR3 spells CASSPGQASLSNQPQHF. DNA for the CDR3: TGTGCCAGCAGCCCGGGACAGGCTTCTCTTAGCAATCAGCCCCAGCATTTT.

The genes are TRBV18 and TRBJ2-5; TRBD1 matches at 7 bases. The tail of the sequence fits TRBJ2-7 better, so the J call may be wrong. Per germline, CDR1 KGHSH and CDR2 LQKENI. The CDR3 length is 15 residues. In DNA form, the CDR3 reads TGTGCCAGCTCACCACCGGGACAGCGCACCTACGAGCAGTACTTC. Translated, it gives CASSPPGQRTYEQYF.

This chain joins TRBV4-1 and TRBJ2-3, with D hard to call. This CDR3 has 15 residues. The V and J ends lost 1 base and 4 bases respectively, with 12 bases between them. The germline CDR1 and CDR2 sequences are MGHRA and YSYEKL. CDR3 DNA: TGCGCCAGCAGCCAAGCCCTCGTGGGCCCAGATACGCAGTATTTT. The encoded protein is CASSQALVGPDTQYF.